The entry that follows covers one T cell receptor beta chain sequence. These data originate in a study of blood T cell repertoires in COVID-19. Study-wide background: Samples of COVID-19 (acute and convalescent) were obtained from the United States, Italy and Spain.

Assay: immunoSEQ multiplex PCR; the TCRdb copy retains only in-frame clones and omits some. The data show under 350,000 clones, 80% to 90% seen once. With 3 bases clipped from V and 2 bases from J, the junction kept 0 bases outside the gene matches. Germline CDR1 reads SGHVS; CDR2 reads FQNEAQ. The CDR3 has 14 amino acids. The TCR originated in a man aged 40-49 years with acute or convalescent COVID-19. Sequencing was performed on peripheral blood. The chain joins TRBV7-8 to TRBJ1-1; 10 positions match TRBD1. In DNA form, the CDR3 reads TGTGCCAGCAGCTTGACAGGGGGCAACACTGAAGCTTTCTTT. The encoded protein is CASSLTGGNTEAFF.